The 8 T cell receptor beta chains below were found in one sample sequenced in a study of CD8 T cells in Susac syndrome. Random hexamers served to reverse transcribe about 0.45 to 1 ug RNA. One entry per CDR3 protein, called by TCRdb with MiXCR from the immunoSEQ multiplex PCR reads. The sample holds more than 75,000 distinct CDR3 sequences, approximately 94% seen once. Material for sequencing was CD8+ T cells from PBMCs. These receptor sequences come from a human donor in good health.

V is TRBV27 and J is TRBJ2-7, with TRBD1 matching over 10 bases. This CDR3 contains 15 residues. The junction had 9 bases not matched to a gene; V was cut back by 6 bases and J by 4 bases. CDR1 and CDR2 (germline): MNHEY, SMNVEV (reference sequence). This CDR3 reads CASRRRDRGIYEQYF. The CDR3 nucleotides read TGTGCCAGCAGACGAAGGGACAGGGGAATTTACGAGCAGTACTTC.

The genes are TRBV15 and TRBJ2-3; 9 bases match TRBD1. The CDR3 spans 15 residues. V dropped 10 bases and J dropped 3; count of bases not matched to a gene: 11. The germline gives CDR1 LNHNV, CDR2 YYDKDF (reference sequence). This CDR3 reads CASSKPGQGTDTQYF. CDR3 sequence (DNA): TGTGCCAGCTCGAAACCGGGACAGGGTACAGATACGCAGTATTTT.

CDR3 amino acids: CASSQDGGSSYEQYF. CDR3 bases: TGTGCCAGCAGCCAAGACGGGGGAAGCTCCTACGAGCAGTACTTC. The genes are TRBV3-1 and TRBJ2-7; TRBD2 is a possible D gene (6 bases). The CDR3 extends over 15 amino acids. Deletions cut 0 bases from V and 0 bases from J, with 9 bases between. Germline lookup yields CDR1 LGHDT and CDR2 YNNKEL (reference sequence).

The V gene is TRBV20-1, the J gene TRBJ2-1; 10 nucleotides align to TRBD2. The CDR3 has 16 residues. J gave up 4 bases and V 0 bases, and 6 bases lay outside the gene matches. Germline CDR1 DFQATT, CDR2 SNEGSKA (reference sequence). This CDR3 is CSARDLSSGGYNEQFF. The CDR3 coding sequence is TGCAGTGCTAGAGATCTTTCTAGCGGGGGTTACAATGAGCAGTTCTTC.

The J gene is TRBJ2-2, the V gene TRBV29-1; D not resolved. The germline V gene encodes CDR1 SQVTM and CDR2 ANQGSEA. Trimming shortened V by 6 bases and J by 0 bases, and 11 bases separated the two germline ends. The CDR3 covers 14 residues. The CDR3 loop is CSVESRSNTGELFF. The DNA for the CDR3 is TGCAGCGTCGAGTCCCGATCGAACACCGGGGAGCTGTTTTTT.

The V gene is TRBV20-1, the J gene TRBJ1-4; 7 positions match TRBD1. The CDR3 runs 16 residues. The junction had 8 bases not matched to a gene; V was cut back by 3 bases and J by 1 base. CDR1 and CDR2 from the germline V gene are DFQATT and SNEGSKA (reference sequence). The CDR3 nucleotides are TGCAGTGCTAGTGAGGGGGCGTTCGGAACTAATGAAAAACTGTTTTTT. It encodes CSASEGAFGTNEKLFF.

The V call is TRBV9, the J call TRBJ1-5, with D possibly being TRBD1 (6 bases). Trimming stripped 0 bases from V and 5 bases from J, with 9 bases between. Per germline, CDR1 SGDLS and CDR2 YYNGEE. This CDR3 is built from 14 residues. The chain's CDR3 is CASSVAAGDQPQHF. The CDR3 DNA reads TGTGCCAGCAGCGTAGCGGCAGGGGATCAGCCCCAGCATTTT.

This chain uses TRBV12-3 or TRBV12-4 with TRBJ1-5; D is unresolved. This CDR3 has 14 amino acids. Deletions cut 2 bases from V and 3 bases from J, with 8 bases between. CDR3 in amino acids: CASSLSSSNQPQHF. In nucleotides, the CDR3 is TGTGCCAGCAGTTTATCCAGTTCCAATCAGCCCCAGCATTTT.